This T cell receptor beta chain was captured by sequencing in a study of blood T cell repertoires in COVID-19. In germline, CDR1 is LNHDA, CDR2 SQIVND (reference sequence). V gave up 4 bases and J gave up 6 bases; unmatched junction bases: 5. CDR3 length equals 14 residues. Profiling relied on immunoSEQ multiplex PCR, and the TCRdb table lists in-frame clones only, not all of them. Among about 250,000 clones listed, 75% to 90% were seen once. Material: peripheral blood. The source of this sequence is a young man with acute or convalescent COVID-19. The gene calls are TRBV19 and TRBJ1-5; 8 bases align to TRBD1. The chain's CDR3 is CASSTQTGVQPQHF. CDR3 coding DNA: TGTGCCAGTAGTACACAGACAGGGGTTCAGCCCCAGCATTTT.